This entry concerns a single TCR beta chain. The antigen remains undetermined. The table came from immunoSEQ multiplex PCR; TCRdb's copy has only in-frame clones and leaves some out. The data hold 77,000 or so clones, with 75% to 90% observed a single time. The data originate from a study of OX40 agonist ivuxolimab in advanced cancers. CDR1 and CDR2 from the germline V gene are SGHDN and FVKESK. Trimming stripped 0 bases from V and 0 bases from J, with 15 bases between. The CDR3 loop spans 18 amino acids. Overall study results and limits: Expanded clones were, on average, more numerous among CD8+ T cells than CD4+.

This chain uses TRBV14 with TRBJ2-1, with a possible D match to TRBD2 (6 bases). Sequencing used CD4+ or CD8+ T cells sorted from blood, obtained in a trial of the OX40 agonist ivuxolimab. The sequence came from an adult with an advanced solid tumor such as melanoma, head and neck, liver or kidney cancer. This chain's CDR3 is CASSQDTRAGSSYNEQFF. CDR3 nucleotides: TGTGCCAGCAGCCAAGATACGAGAGCGGGCAGCTCCTACAATGAGCAGTTCTTC.